This TCR beta chain was retrieved from a study of early T cells in non-severe SARS-CoV-2 infection. TCRdb called the 5' RACE reads again in MiXCR, with one record for every CDR3 protein. This table holds approximately 69,000 distinct CDR3 sequences, about 10% found once. This clonotype was seen repeatedly, ten times or more. Germline-derived CDR1 and CDR2 are SGHRS and YFSETQ. The CDR3 totals 16 residues. Trimming removed 0 bases from V and 5 bases from J; junction bases left unmatched: 7. The chain employs TRBV5-1 and TRBJ2-5, with 10 bases identical to TRBD1. The material sequenced was whole blood, taken at baseline. The TCR originated in an adult who was a healthcare worker with PCR-confirmed SARS-CoV-2 infection or an uninfected control (not recorded which). Written as DNA, the CDR3 is TGCGCCAGCAGCTTGGCGACAGGGGGCGAATCGGAGACCCAGTACTTC. As protein: CASSLATGGESETQYF.